The entry below describes one TCR beta chain. Generated by immunoSEQ multiplex PCR, the TCRdb table keeps only in-frame clones and is missing some. The table includes over 400,000 clones, approximately 91% detected once. This sample was included in a study of blood T cell repertoires in COVID-19. Overall study context: Whether acute or convalescent, the COVID-19 samples came from the United States, Italy and Spain. T cells, B-cell-depleted T cells, or PBMCs provided the cDNA or gDNA that served as material.

The CDR3 contains 16 residues. V was clipped by 5 bases and J by 6 bases, with 17 bases between them. CDR1 is SGHAT and CDR2 is FQNNGV in the germline V gene. Patients at the Seattle site were enrolled during active infection and followed longitudinally. V and J are TRBV11-2 and TRBJ1-6; tentatively, D is TRBD1 (6 bases). The sequencing sample was made of peripheral blood. This TCR came from a woman aged 45-65 years with COVID-19, enrolled during active disease. The CDR3 here is CASSPSGRGSNSPLHF. The CDR3, as DNA: TGTGCCAGCAGCCCGTCCGGGAGGGGGAGTAATTCACCCCTCCACTTT.